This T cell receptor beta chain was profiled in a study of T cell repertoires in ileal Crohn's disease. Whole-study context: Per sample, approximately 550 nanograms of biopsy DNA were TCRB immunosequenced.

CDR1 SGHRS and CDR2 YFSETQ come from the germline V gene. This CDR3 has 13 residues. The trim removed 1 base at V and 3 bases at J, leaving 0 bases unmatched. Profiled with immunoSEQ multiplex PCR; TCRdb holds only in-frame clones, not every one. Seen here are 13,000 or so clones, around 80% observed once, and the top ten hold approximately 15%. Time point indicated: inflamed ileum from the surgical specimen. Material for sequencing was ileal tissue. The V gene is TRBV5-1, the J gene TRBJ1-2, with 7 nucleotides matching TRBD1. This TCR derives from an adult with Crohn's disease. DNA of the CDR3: TGCGCCAGCAGCTTGACAGGGGACTATGGCTACACCTTC. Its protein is CASSLTGDYGYTF.